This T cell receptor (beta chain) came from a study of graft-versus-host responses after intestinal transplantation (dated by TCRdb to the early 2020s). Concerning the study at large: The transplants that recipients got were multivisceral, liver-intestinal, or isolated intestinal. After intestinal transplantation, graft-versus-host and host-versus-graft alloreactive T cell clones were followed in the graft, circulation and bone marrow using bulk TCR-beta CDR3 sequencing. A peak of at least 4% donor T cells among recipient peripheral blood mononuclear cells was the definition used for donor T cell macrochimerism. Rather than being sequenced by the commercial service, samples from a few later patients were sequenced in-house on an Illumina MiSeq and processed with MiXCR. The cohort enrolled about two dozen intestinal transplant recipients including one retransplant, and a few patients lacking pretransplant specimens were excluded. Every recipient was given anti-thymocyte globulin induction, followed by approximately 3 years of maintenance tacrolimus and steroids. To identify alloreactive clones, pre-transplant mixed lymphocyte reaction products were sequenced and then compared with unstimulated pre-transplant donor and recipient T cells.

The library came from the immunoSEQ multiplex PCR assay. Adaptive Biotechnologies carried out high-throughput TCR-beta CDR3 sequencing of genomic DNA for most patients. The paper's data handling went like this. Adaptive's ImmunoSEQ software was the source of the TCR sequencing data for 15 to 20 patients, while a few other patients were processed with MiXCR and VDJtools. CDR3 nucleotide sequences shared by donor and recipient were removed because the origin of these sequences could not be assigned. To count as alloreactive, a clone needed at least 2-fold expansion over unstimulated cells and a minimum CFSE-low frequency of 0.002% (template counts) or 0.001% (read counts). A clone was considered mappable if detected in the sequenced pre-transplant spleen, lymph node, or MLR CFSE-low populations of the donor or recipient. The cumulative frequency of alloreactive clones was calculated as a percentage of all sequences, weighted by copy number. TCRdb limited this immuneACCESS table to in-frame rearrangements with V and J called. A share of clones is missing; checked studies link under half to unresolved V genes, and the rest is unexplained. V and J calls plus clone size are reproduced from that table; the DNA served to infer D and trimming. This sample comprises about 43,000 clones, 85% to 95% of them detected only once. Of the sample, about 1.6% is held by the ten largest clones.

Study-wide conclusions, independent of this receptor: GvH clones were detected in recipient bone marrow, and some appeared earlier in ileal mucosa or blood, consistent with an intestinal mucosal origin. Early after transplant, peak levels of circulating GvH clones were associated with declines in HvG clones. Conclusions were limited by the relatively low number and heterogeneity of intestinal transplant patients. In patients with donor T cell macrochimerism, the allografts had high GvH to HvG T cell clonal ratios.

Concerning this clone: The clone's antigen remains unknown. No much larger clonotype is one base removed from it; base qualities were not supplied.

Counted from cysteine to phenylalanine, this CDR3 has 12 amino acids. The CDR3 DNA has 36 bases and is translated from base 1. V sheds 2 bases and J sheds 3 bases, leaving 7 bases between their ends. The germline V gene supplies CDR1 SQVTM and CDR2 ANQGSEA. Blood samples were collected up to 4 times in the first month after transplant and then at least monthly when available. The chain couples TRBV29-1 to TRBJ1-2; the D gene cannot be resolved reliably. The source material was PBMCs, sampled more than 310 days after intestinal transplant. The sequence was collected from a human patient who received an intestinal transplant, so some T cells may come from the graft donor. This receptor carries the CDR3 CSVETEDYGYTF. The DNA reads TGCAGCGTTGAAACAGAAGACTATGGCTACACCTTC. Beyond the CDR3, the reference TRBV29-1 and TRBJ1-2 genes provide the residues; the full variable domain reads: SAVISQKPSRDICQRGTSLTIQCQVDSQVTMMFWYRQQPGQSLTLIATANQGSEATYESGFVIDKFPISRPNLTFSTLTVSNMSPEDSSIYLCSVETEDYGYTFGSGTRLTVV.